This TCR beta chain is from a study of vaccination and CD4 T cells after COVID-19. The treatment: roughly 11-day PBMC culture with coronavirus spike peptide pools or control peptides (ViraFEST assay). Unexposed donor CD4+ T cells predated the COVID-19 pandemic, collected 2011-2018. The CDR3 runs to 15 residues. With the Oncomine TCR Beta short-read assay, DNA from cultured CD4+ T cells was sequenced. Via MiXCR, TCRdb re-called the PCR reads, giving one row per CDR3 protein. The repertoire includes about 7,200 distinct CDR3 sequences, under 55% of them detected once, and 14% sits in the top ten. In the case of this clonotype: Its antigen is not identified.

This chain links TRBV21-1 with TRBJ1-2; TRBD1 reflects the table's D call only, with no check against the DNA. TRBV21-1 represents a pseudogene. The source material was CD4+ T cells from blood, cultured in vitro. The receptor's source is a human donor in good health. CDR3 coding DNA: TGTGCCAGCAGCCCAGGGGACAAAGCTAACTATGGCTACACCTTC. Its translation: CASSPGDKANYGYTF.